The 29 T cell receptor beta chains below all came from one sample that was sequenced in a study of human T cells and chemical hapten exposure listed by TCRdb under 2021. The sample's time point label, decoded: pre-sensitization, week 0. The meaning of the sample's treatment or condition label: therapeutic diphenylcyclopropenone sensitization with weekly scalp DPC. The library was made by RACE. Sequencing used a NextSeq 500. The raw public data were reprocessed by TCRdb itself: fastp quality trimming at Q25, MiXCR clonotype calling, in-frame beta chains only. A single entry per CDR3 protein holds the most common genes and DNA from its merged rows. In all, the sample holds 350,000 to 450,000 distinct CDR3 sequences, and approximately 5.1% of those were seen once. The ten largest clones capture approximately 2.8% of the sample. Here the sequenced sample was whole blood, taken in connection with sensitization to the hapten diphenylcyclopropenone (DPC). These receptors all come from a woman aged 50 to 60 with alopecia areata. Some clones in this sample may be carry-over from other donors' samples.

This chain uses TRBV6-2 or TRBV6-3 with TRBJ2-1; D is unresolved. Between the trimmed V and J ends, which lost 2 bases and 0 bases, there was a span of 11 bases. The CDR3 sequence is 16 residues long. Germline CDR1 and CDR2: MNHEY and SVGEGT. The DNA of the CDR3 is TGTGCCAGCAGTTACCCCCCCCCGAGCTCCTACAATGAGCAGTTCTTC. Its protein product is CASSYPPPSSYNEQFF.

This clonotype has more than one count but fewer than ten. The chain links TRBV5-1 to TRBJ2-1, with 15 bases lining up with TRBD2. V lost 2 bases to trimming and J lost 8 bases; unmatched junction nucleotides: 5. Germline CDR1 SGHRS, CDR2 YFSETQ. The CDR3 contains 16 residues. Here the CDR3 reads CASSFGLAGGHDEQFF. The CDR3 nucleotides read TGCGCCAGCAGCTTCGGACTAGCGGGGGGGCACGATGAGCAGTTCTTC.

This clonotype was detected ten times or more. The chain recombines TRBV6-2 or TRBV6-3 with TRBJ1-5; a possible D gene is TRBD1 (6 bases). Trimming took off 2 bases at V and 0 bases at J, with 8 bases between the two ends. Per the germline V gene, CDR1 is MNHEY and CDR2 is SVGEGT. CDR3 length: 15 amino acids. CDR3 protein: CASSYPQGSNQPQHF. Written as DNA, the CDR3 is TGTGCCAGCAGTTACCCACAGGGTAGCAATCAGCCCCAGCATTTT.

This clonotype has just a few counts. V usage is TRBV3-1 and J usage is TRBJ2-5, with TRBD2 matching over 7 bases. The germline gives CDR1 LGHDT, CDR2 YNNKEL (reference sequence). This CDR3 region has 15 residues. V lost 5 bases, J lost 1 base, and 7 bases stayed unmatched. Here the CDR3 reads CASSSQRGPQETQYF. The CDR3 DNA sequence: TGTGCCAGCAGCAGCCAGCGGGGACCCCAAGAGACCCAGTACTTC.

This clonotype was seen more than once but under ten times. The chain's CDR3 is CASSFLRLNYGYTF. The CDR3 nucleotides are TGTGCCAGCAGTTTCCTCCGATTAAACTATGGCTACACCTTC. The chain joins TRBV12-3 or TRBV12-4 to TRBJ1-2; no clear D. This CDR3 has 14 amino acids. The V end was cut by 3 bases, the J end by 2 bases, with 10 bases between.

In its sample, this clonotype was seen a few times. This chain connects TRBV5-1 to TRBJ2-7; maybe TRBD2 (6 bases). Germline CDR1 is SGHRS and CDR2 is YFSETQ. The CDR3 is made up of 17 amino acids. V was shortened by 4 bases and J by 1 base, with 21 bases between the two germline ends. CDR3 loop: CASSPAPPGTVSYEQYF. DNA for the CDR3: TGCGCCAGCAGCCCCGCACCCCCGGGGACTGTTTCCTACGAGCAGTACTTC. The entire variable domain, with the rest obtained from reference TRBV5-1 and TRBJ2-7, is as follows: KAGVTQTPRYLIKTRGQQVTLSCSPISGHRSVSWYQQTPGQGLQFLFEYFSETQRNKGNFPGRFSGRQFSNSRSEMNVSTLELGDSALYLCASSPAPPGTVSYEQYFGPGTRLTVT.

The table lists this clonotype with many counts. V usage is TRBV7-2 and J usage is TRBJ2-3; D uncertain. The germline V and J ends were trimmed by 6 bases and 6 bases, with 7 bases remaining between them. Germline CDR1 is SGHTA and CDR2 is FQGNSA. The CDR3 extends over 11 amino acids. DNA of the CDR3: TGTGCCAGCAGGTATATCGATACGCAGTATTTT. Encoded protein: CASRYIDTQYF.

This chain connects TRBV30 to TRBJ1-6, with D unclear. CDR3 length: 12 residues. Germline V gives CDR1 GTSNPN, CDR2 SVGIG (reference sequence). Trimming pared 6 bases from V and 5 bases from J, leaving 8 bases between. The CDR3, as DNA: TGTGCCTGCGACCGCGATAATTCACCCCTCCACTTT. It yields the protein CACDRDNSPLHF.

This clonotype was seen repeatedly, ten times or more. The genes are TRBV3-1 and TRBJ2-1, with 8 positions matching TRBD2. CDR1 and CDR2 from the germline V gene are LGHDT and YNNKEL (reference sequence). CDR3 length equals 16 residues. After removal of 0 bases from V and 7 bases from J, the junction contained 8 bases not matched to a gene. CDR3 protein: CASSQDLGGRRNEQFF. The CDR3 DNA reads TGTGCCAGCAGCCAAGATCTTGGCGGGAGGAGGAATGAGCAGTTCTTC.

This clonotype has only a few counts. This sequence joins TRBV7-8 and TRBJ2-4; the D gene is possibly TRBD1 (5 bases). CDR3 length: 15 residues. V was cut by 2 bases and J by 5 bases, with 13 bases left in between. Germline CDR1 reads SGHVS; CDR2 reads FQNEAQ. The CDR3 spells CASSLLLGRENIQYF. The CDR3 DNA is TGTGCCAGCAGCTTACTCCTTGGCAGGGAAAACATTCAGTACTTC.

This clonotype was counted between two and nine times. The rearrangement uses TRBV7-2 and TRBJ1-6, with D hard to call. V lost 5 bases and J lost 8, with 16 bases in between. This CDR3 contains 15 residues. CDR1 SGHTA and CDR2 FQGNSA come from the germline V gene. The DNA for the CDR3 is TGTGCCAGCAGCCCGTCGGACGGCGGGGATTCACCCCTCCACTTT. Encoded protein: CASSPSDGGDSPLHF.

Only a few counts were recorded for this clonotype. The J gene is TRBJ2-3, the V gene TRBV2; TRBD1 matches 9 bases. V lost 9 bases to trimming and J lost 5 bases; unmatched junction nucleotides: 3. CDR3 length: 12 residues. Germline V gene data show CDR1 as SNHLY and CDR2 as FYNNEI. The CDR3 DNA is TGTGCCAGGGGACAGGGCAGAGATACGCAGTATTTT. The encoded protein is CARGQGRDTQYF.

This clonotype has just a few counts. The V and J genes are TRBV6-5 and TRBJ2-3; 8 nucleotides match TRBD2. V shed 6 bases, J shed 9 bases, and the junction held 11 bases outside the gene matches. CDR1 and CDR2 (germline): MNHEY, SVGAGI. The CDR3 loop spans 14 amino acids. Here the CDR3 DNA reads TGTGCCAGCAGCTCTGGACTAGCCAAACTAACGCAGTATTTT. Its protein product is CASSSGLAKLTQYF.

This clonotype was counted only a few times. The genes are TRBV7-6 and TRBJ1-5; weak D call: TRBD1 (6 bases). V shed 5 bases and J shed 7 bases, with 15 bases lying between them. The CDR3 runs to 14 residues. CDR1 and CDR2 from the germline V gene are SGHVS and FNYEAQ. The CDR3 nucleotides read TGTGCCAGCAGCCCGAGCACAGGGAGACAGCCCCAGCATTTT. It yields the protein CASSPSTGRQPQHF.

This clonotype was seen at least ten times. The V and J genes are TRBV11-2 and TRBJ2-7; 11 positions match TRBD2. The CDR3 loop spans 16 amino acids. V shed 0 bases and J 7 bases; nucleotides not matched to a gene: 8. CDR1 is SGHAT, CDR2 FQNNGV, per germline. CDR3 DNA sequence: TGTGCCAGCAGCTTAGAAGTACTAGCGGGAGTGGGGGAGCAGTACTTC. This sequence encodes CASSLEVLAGVGEQYF.

This clonotype was observed many times. The rearrangement uses TRBV20-1 and TRBJ2-5; 8 bases fit TRBD2. Germline V gives CDR1 DFQATT, CDR2 SNEGSKA (reference sequence). The trim removed 0 bases at V and 4 bases at J, leaving 4 bases unmatched. The CDR3 consists of 14 residues. The CDR3 DNA reads as TGCAGTGCTAGAGATGCGGGGGGTCTAGAGACCCAGTACTTC. Encoded protein: CSARDAGGLETQYF.

In this sample, this clonotype turned up a few times. The chain combines TRBV10-3 with TRBJ1-1; tentatively, D is TRBD1 (6 bases). The ends were cut back, 3 bases at V and 4 bases at J, with 12 bases in the middle. Germline V gene sequence: CDR1 ENHRY, CDR2 SYGVKD. The CDR3 sequence is 14 residues long. In DNA form, the CDR3 reads TGTGCCATCAGTGATCCGGGACACTTCACTGAAGCTTTCTTT. It translates to CAISDPGHFTEAFF.

The rearrangement joins TRBV12-3 or TRBV12-4 to TRBJ1-3, with 8 positions matching TRBD1. Trimming took 7 bases from V and 2 from J; bases not matched to a gene: 7. CDR3 length: 15 amino acids. The CDR3 loop reads CASTPTGVTGNTIYF. The CDR3 DNA sequence: TGTGCCAGCACCCCGACAGGGGTGACTGGAAACACCATATATTTT.

This clonotype was found many times. This chain joins TRBV19 and TRBJ1-2; the D is unclear. Trimming cost V 3 bases and J 2 bases, with 10 bases left between them. This CDR3 spans 14 amino acids. The germline V gene encodes CDR1 LNHDA and CDR2 SQIVND (reference sequence). The CDR3: CASSIFSSNYGYTF. In DNA form, the CDR3 reads TGTGCCAGTAGTATTTTTTCATCAAACTATGGCTACACCTTC.

This clonotype was seen at least ten times. The chain recombines TRBV7-2 with TRBJ1-1; D not resolved. V was shortened by 6 bases and J by 1 base, with 9 bases between the two germline ends. Per the germline V gene, CDR1 is SGHTA and CDR2 is FQGNSA. The CDR3 runs to 13 residues. The CDR3 sequence is CASSRDANTEAFF. The CDR3 DNA reads as TGTGCCAGCAGTCGTGACGCGAACACTGAAGCTTTCTTT.

This clonotype was seen repeatedly, ten times or more. This chain links TRBV7-2 with TRBJ2-3, with 7 nucleotides matching TRBD1. This CDR3 spans 13 amino acids. Germline lookup yields CDR1 SGHTA and CDR2 FQGNSA. With 3 bases clipped from V and 4 bases from J, the junction kept 1 base outside the gene matches. The CDR3 region is CASSFQGADTQYF. CDR3 nucleotide sequence: TGTGCCAGCAGCTTTCAGGGGGCAGATACGCAGTATTTT.

The chain couples TRBV19 to TRBJ1-5; the D gene is possibly TRBD1 (5 bases). The CDR3 sequence is 16 residues long. Germline CDR1 and CDR2: LNHDA and SQIVND (reference sequence). The V and J ends lost 1 base and 0 bases respectively, with 10 bases between them. The CDR3 region is CASSIGSRGSNQPQHF. DNA of the CDR3: TGTGCCAGTAGTATAGGTTCTAGGGGTAGCAATCAGCCCCAGCATTTT.

This clonotype showed up just a few times. This sequence joins TRBV12-3 or TRBV12-4 and TRBJ1-5; TRBD1 agrees at 8 bases. The CDR3 consists of 13 residues. J lost 5 bases, V lost 5 bases, and 2 bases had no gene match. The CDR3 loop reads CASSMTGDQPQHF. The CDR3, as DNA: TGTGCCAGCAGTATGACAGGGGATCAGCCCCAGCATTTT.

This clonotype was detected ten times or more. This rearrangement joins TRBV7-2 to TRBJ2-3, with D hard to call. The ends were cut back, 1 base at V and 2 bases at J, with 13 bases in the middle. Germline CDR1 reads SGHTA; CDR2 reads FQGNSA. CDR3 length equals 16 residues. The CDR3 DNA reads TGTGCCAGCAGCTTAGTGGGCGGAATTAACACAGATACGCAGTATTTT. This gives the protein CASSLVGGINTDTQYF.

The chain couples TRBV5-1 to TRBJ1-4; D unresolved. In germline, CDR1 is SGHRS, CDR2 YFSETQ. CDR3 length: 13 amino acids. V dropped 5 bases and J dropped 8 bases, with 13 bases sitting between them. The CDR3 is CASRRSREEKLFF. The CDR3 nucleotides are TGCGCCAGCAGGCGGAGTCGGGAAGAAAAACTGTTTTTT.

This clonotype was recorded at least ten times. The rearrangement links TRBV6-5 to TRBJ1-4; TRBD1 is a possible D gene (5 bases). Per the germline V gene, CDR1 is MNHEY and CDR2 is SVGAGI. CDR3 length: 14 residues. V lost 2 bases to trimming and J lost 5 bases, with 9 bases between them. The CDR3 loop is CASSYKGKNEKLFF. CDR3 DNA sequence: TGTGCCAGCAGTTACAAGGGGAAAAATGAAAAACTGTTTTTT.

This clonotype was picked up a small number of times. The chain links TRBV9 to TRBJ2-7, with 8 bases matching TRBD2. Germline lookup yields CDR1 SGDLS and CDR2 YYNGEE. Losses at the gene ends were 4 bases for V and 2 bases for J; bases not matched to a gene: 8. The CDR3 spans 15 residues. The CDR3 DNA reads as TGTGCCAGCAGCCCGGGGAAAGCGGGGGCCTACGAGCAGTACTTC. Its protein is CASSPGKAGAYEQYF.

The table lists this clonotype with a few counts. The CDR3 coding sequence is TGCAGTGCTAGGGTATCCCCAGGGGGCTCCACTGAAGCTTTCTTT. The encoded protein is CSARVSPGGSTEAFF. The V and J genes are TRBV20-1 and TRBJ1-1; 8 bases map to TRBD1. Germline-derived CDR1 and CDR2 are DFQATT and SNEGSKA (reference sequence). The CDR3 covers 15 residues. Unmatched junction bases numbered 10, after V lost 3 bases and J lost 4 bases.

In this sample, this clonotype turned up many times. This chain links TRBV20-1 with TRBJ2-4, with 11 bases lining up with TRBD2. The V gene's germline CDR1 is DFQATT and CDR2 SNEGSKA (reference sequence). The CDR3 is 17 residues long. The V and J ends lost 3 bases and 5 bases, in that order; junction bases with no gene match: 12. The CDR3 region is CSARGTSGRAGENIQYF. CDR3 DNA: TGCAGTGCTAGGGGAACTAGCGGGAGAGCCGGGGAAAACATTCAGTACTTC.